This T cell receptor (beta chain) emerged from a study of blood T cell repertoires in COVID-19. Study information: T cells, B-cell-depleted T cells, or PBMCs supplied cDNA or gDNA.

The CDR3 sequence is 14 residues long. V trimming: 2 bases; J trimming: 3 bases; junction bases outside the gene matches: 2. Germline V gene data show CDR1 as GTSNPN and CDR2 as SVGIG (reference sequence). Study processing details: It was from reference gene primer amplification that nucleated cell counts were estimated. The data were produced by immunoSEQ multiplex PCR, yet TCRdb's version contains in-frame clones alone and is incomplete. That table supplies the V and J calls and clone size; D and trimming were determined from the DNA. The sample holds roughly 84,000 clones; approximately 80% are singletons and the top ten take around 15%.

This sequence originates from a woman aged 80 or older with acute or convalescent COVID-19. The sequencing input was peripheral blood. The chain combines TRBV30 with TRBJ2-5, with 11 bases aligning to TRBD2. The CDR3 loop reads CAWSRGLAEETQYF. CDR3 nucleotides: TGTGCCTGGAGTAGGGGACTAGCGGAAGAGACCCAGTACTTC.